Below, 18 T cell receptor beta chains from the same sample are listed, as sequenced in a study of T cells after posttransplantation cyclophosphamide. Some clones are missing from TCRdb's copy, which holds only in-frame ones; the method was immunoSEQ multiplex PCR. This repertoire shows tens of thousands of clones, roughly 92% found once; its top ten account for approximately 2.9%. Material: PBMCs. These receptors were collected from a woman in her 30s in good health and a related stem cell transplant donor.

The rearrangement joins TRBV7-9 to TRBJ2-7, with D perhaps TRBD1 (5 bases). CDR1 and CDR2 (germline): SEHNR, FQNEAQ (reference sequence). V lost 5 bases to trimming and J lost 5 bases, with 19 bases between them. CDR3 size: 15 residues. The CDR3 reads CASSPLSRQLDEQYF. The CDR3 DNA follows: TGTGCCAGCAGCCCCCTCTCGAGACAGCTAGACGAGCAGTACTTC.

This clone was detected only once. The chain recombines TRBV28 with TRBJ1-3; D call uncertain. Germline CDR1 is MDHEN and CDR2 is SYDVKM. Trimming pared 3 bases from V and 0 bases from J, leaving 3 bases between. There are 13 residues in the CDR3. The CDR3 sequence is CASSFLSGNTIYF. The DNA of the CDR3 is TGTGCCAGCAGTTTCCTCTCTGGAAACACCATATATTTT.

The chain joins TRBV6-1 to TRBJ1-4, with 10 bases lining up with TRBD1. The CDR3 extends over 14 amino acids. Germline CDR1 reads MNHNS; CDR2 reads SASEGT. Trimming at V came to 6 bases and at J to 5 bases, leaving 3 bases not matched to a gene. The CDR3, as DNA: TGTGCCAGCAGGGACAGGGGGAACAATGAAAAACTGTTTTTT. Translated, it gives CASRDRGNNEKLFF.

This chain connects TRBV19 to TRBJ2-3; tentatively, D is TRBD2 (6 bases). CDR1 and CDR2 from the germline V gene are LNHDA and SQIVND (reference sequence). Trimming removed 3 bases from V and 4 bases from J, with 11 bases in between. The CDR3 spans 14 residues. In DNA, the CDR3 is TGTGCCAGTAGTATTCGGGGGTTCGCAGATACGCAGTATTTT. Translating gives CASSIRGFADTQYF.

This chain links TRBV5-4 with TRBJ2-7; 7 bases are a match to TRBD1. The CDR3 length is 12 residues. V lost 5 bases to trimming and J lost 6 bases; unmatched junction nucleotides: 5. Germline values: CDR1 SGHNT, CDR2 YYREEE (reference sequence). The CDR3 DNA reads TGTGCCAGCAGTATGGCAGGGGGCGAGCAGTACTTC. This gives the protein CASSMAGGEQYF.

Here the CDR3 DNA reads TGTGCCAGTAGTACCCGCCGGACAGGGATAGGATATGGCTACACCTTC. It encodes CASSTRRTGIGYGYTF. The chain uses TRBV19 and TRBJ1-2; 8 bases map to TRBD1. From germline, CDR1 is LNHDA and CDR2 SQIVND (reference sequence). After removal of 4 bases from V and 5 bases from J, the junction contained 12 bases not matched to a gene. The CDR3 is 16 amino acids. The full variable domain, in which reference TRBV19 and TRBJ1-2 provide the parts outside the CDR3, is DGGITQSPKYLFRKEGQNVTLSCEQNLNHDAMYWYRQDPGQGLRLIYYSQIVNDFQKGDIAEGYSVSREKKESFPLTVTSAQKNPTAFYLCASSTRRTGIGYGYTFGSGTRLTVV.

The rearrangement uses TRBV4-3 and TRBJ2-3, with TRBD2 identical over 8 bases. CDR1 is LGHNA and CDR2 is YSLEER in the germline V gene. Trimming at V came to 2 bases and at J to 5 bases, leaving 12 bases not matched to a gene. This CDR3 has 17 residues. CDR3 region: CASSQSVSGGAGDTQYF. The CDR3 coding sequence is TGCGCCAGCAGCCAATCGGTCTCGGGGGGGGCCGGAGATACGCAGTATTTT.

J is TRBJ2-1 and V is TRBV5-1, with 7 bases matching TRBD1. Trimming cost V 4 bases and J 2 bases; bases outside gene matches: 6. The CDR3 is made up of 15 amino acids. Germline V gene sequence: CDR1 SGHRS, CDR2 YFSETQ. The CDR3 DNA follows: TGCGCCAGCAGCCCCCGACAGGGTACCTACAATGAGCAGTTCTTC. It translates to CASSPRQGTYNEQFF.

The sample holds one count of this clone. The chain recombines TRBV19 with TRBJ2-2; TRBD1 is a possible D gene (6 bases). In germline, CDR1 is LNHDA, CDR2 SQIVND (reference sequence). This CDR3 comprises 15 residues. Trimming stripped 5 bases from V and 1 base from J, with 11 bases between. The CDR3: CASSGWTVNTGELFF. CDR3 DNA sequence: TGTGCCAGTAGTGGGTGGACAGTGAACACCGGGGAGCTGTTTTTT.

V gene TRBV14 combines with J gene TRBJ2-7; 8 nucleotides line up with TRBD1. Germline V lookup: CDR1 SGHDN, CDR2 FVKESK. This CDR3 has 13 residues. Losses at the gene ends were 6 bases for V and 6 bases for J; bases not matched to a gene: 7. CDR3 amino acids: CASSSGQGSEQYF. In DNA form, the CDR3 reads TGTGCCAGCAGTTCTGGACAGGGCAGCGAGCAGTACTTC.

The chain carries TRBV5-6 and TRBJ2-7; 13 positions match TRBD2. The CDR3 runs to 16 residues. Unmatched junction bases numbered 6, after V lost 2 bases and J lost 4 bases. The germline gives CDR1 SGHDT, CDR2 YYEEEE. DNA for the CDR3: TGTGCCAGCAGCTTAACTAGCGGGGGGGCATGGTACGAGCAGTACTTC. Amino acids: CASSLTSGGAWYEQYF.

The V gene is TRBV25-1, the J gene TRBJ1-1; the D gene is possibly TRBD1 (5 bases). CDR3 length: 13 amino acids. Germline V gene data show CDR1 as MGHDK and CDR2 as SYGVNS. V lost 6 bases and J 1 base, leaving 9 bases between the germline ends. The CDR3 nucleotides are TGTGCCAGCAGGGACACCAAGAACACTGAAGCTTTCTTT. Translating it yields CASRDTKNTEAFF. The full variable domain, in which reference TRBV25-1 and TRBJ1-1 provide the parts outside the CDR3, is EADIYQTPRYLVIGTGKKITLECSQTMGHDKMYWYQQDPGMELHLIHYSYGVNSTEKGDLSSESTVSRIRTEHFPLTLESARPSHTSQYLCASRDTKNTEAFFGQGTRLTVV.

The chain employs TRBV4-3 and TRBJ2-3, with D possibly being TRBD2 (6 bases). Germline-derived CDR1 and CDR2 are LGHNA and YSLEER. V lost 4 bases, J lost 3 bases, and 14 bases lay in between. The CDR3 is 15 residues long. The CDR3 sequence is CASSPSAGVTDTQYF. The CDR3 DNA is TGCGCCAGCAGCCCCTCAGCGGGTGTGACAGATACGCAGTATTTT.

In its sample, this clone ranks as medium-sized. This chain connects TRBV6-4 to TRBJ2-6; the match to TRBD1 covers 8 bases. Trimming cost V 6 bases and J 0 bases; bases outside gene matches: 4. This CDR3 contains 16 residues. The germline V gene encodes CDR1 MRHNA and CDR2 SNTAGT. The CDR3 DNA sequence: TGTGCCAGCAGCGGACAGGGAAGCTCTGGGGCCAACGTCCTGACTTTC. Translation gives CASSGQGSSGANVLTF.

The J gene is TRBJ2-1, the V gene TRBV7-2; 7 bases map to TRBD2. J gave up 0 bases and V 6 bases, and 5 bases lay outside the gene matches. Germline CDR1 reads SGHTA; CDR2 reads FQGNSA. The CDR3 contains 15 residues. CDR3 protein: CASRVAGRSYNEQFF. The CDR3 nucleotides read TGTGCCAGCAGGGTAGCGGGCCGCTCCTACAATGAGCAGTTCTTC.

V is TRBV5-1 and J is TRBJ1-6; D remains unclear. V lost 0 bases and J lost 6, with 4 bases in between. The CDR3 sequence is 13 residues long. CDR1 and CDR2 from the germline V gene are SGHRS and YFSETQ. The CDR3, as DNA: TGCGCCAGCAGCTTGGACAGTAATTCACCCCTCCACTTT. Translating gives CASSLDSNSPLHF.

The rearrangement joins TRBV4-2 to TRBJ2-2, with TRBD2 matching 8 bases. Germline CDR1 is LGHNA and CDR2 is YNFKEQ. The CDR3 spans 15 residues. The V segment lost 4 bases and the J segment 6 bases; nucleotides outside the gene matches: 7. The CDR3 here is CASSRGLDSPGELFF. The CDR3 DNA reads as TGTGCCAGCAGCCGGGGACTAGACTCTCCCGGGGAGCTGTTTTTT.

This clone occurred once. The V and J genes are TRBV25-1 and TRBJ2-7; 9 bases line up with TRBD1. The CDR3 runs to 17 residues. Germline V lookup: CDR1 MGHDK, CDR2 SYGVNS. With V trimmed by 4 bases and J by 1 base, 11 bases remained unmatched. CDR3 sequence: CASSASWGQGRSYEQYF. CDR3 bases: TGTGCCAGCAGTGCCTCTTGGGGACAGGGCAGATCCTACGAGCAGTACTTC.